The present T cell receptor (beta chain) was sequenced within a study of blood T cell repertoires in COVID-19. On the study more broadly: The United States, Italy and Spain were the sources of the acute and convalescent COVID-19 samples. T cells, B-cell-depleted T cells, or PBMCs provided the cDNA or gDNA that served as material.

Authors' processing steps: Nucleated cell number was recorded as an estimate derived from reference gene primer amplification. Only in-frame clones appear in the TCRdb table, and some are missing; sequencing was by immunoSEQ multiplex PCR. The D gene and trimming were derived from the DNA, and the V and J assignments and clone size from that table. Here the sample spans approximately 37,000 clones, about nine tenths being singletons. This CDR3 has 14 residues. V gave up 1 base and J gave up 9 bases, with 15 bases separating them. Germline CDR1 and CDR2: SGHTA and FQGNSA. The clonotype originates from a man aged 50 or older with active COVID-19. Sequencing input: peripheral blood. The chain links TRBV7-2 to TRBJ2-5, with a possible D match to TRBD1 (6 bases). CDR3 DNA sequence: TGTGCCAGCAGCTTAGAATCAAGGACAGTGGCCCAGTACTTC. Amino acid sequence: CASSLESRTVAQYF.